This T cell receptor (beta chain) was observed in a study of Ad26.COV2.S vaccination and SARS-CoV-2 variants (dated by TCRdb to the early 2020s). Study-level background: Donors in the vaccine arm were drawn from COV1001, a multicentre, randomized, double-blind, placebo-controlled phase I-IIa trial testing Ad26.COV2.S in healthy adults. Investigators remained blinded to trial group allocation during experiments and outcome assessment. The TCR-sequenced set comprised roughly 30 samples: 19 Ad26.COV2.S vaccine recipients, 5 placebo recipients and 8 SARS-CoV-2 convalescent individuals. Trial participants were randomized into five groups of five, in which low-dose or high-dose Ad26.COV2.S was given once or twice, or placebo was given on both occasions. Ad26.COV2.S was administered intramuscularly at 5 x 10^10 or 1 x 10^11 viral particles, either as a single shot or as two shots given 56 days apart. Sequencing of the TCRbeta repertoire served to evaluate the specificity and breadth of SARS-CoV-2-reactive T cell receptors following Ad26.COV2.S vaccination. The full study reports these points: After vaccination, substantial breadth of spike-specific CD8+ and CD4+ T cell responses was reported. Vaccine and placebo recipients had comparable non-spike TCR breadth, which fits with the vaccine containing only spike. Higher spike-specific TCR breadth was observed in Ad26.COV2.S recipients than in placebo recipients (P = 0.0014). The study was not powered for comparison of responses between vaccine doses or regimens. It was noted by the authors that total T cell responses may have been underestimated by the TCR breadth and depth analyses.

The treatment or condition label on this specimen signifies: around 19 received Ad26.COV2.S at low or high dose, single or two shots; about 5 received placebo; per-sample allocation not given. For vaccine and placebo recipients, repertoires were sequenced using samples collected on day 63 after the first injection. In Cohort 1b, 25 or so adults aged 18-55 years were enrolled at a single site in Boston, USA, between 29 July and 7 August 2020. As a vaccine, Ad26.COV2.S was a replication-incompetent adenovirus type 26 vector that expressed a prefusion-stabilized SARS-CoV-2 spike protein derived from the original Wuhan strain. A remark on this clone: The specificity of this receptor is unknown. The record has no base qualities; no much larger clone is one base away.

TCRbeta CDR3 regions were sequenced with the immunoSEQ Assay. After extraction, genomic DNA underwent amplification by bias-controlled multiplex PCR, followed by high-throughput sequencing. The source study handled its data this way. To quantify the absolute abundance of each unique TCRbeta CDR3 region, sequences were collapsed and filtered. Usable DNA was measured by amplifying reference genes present in all nucleated cells, and TCRbeta template counts were normalized to that usable DNA to estimate T cell fraction. Repertoire TCRs were annotated as SARS-CoV-2-specific by exact matching of V gene, CDR3 amino acid sequence and J gene to a known reactive TCR set. MIRA supplied the reference SARS-CoV-2 TCR set, which was filtered for enrichment in COVID-19-positive ImmuneCODE repertoires so that public or cross-reactive TCRs were removed. Based on the MIRA antigens, annotated TCRs were further analysed at the level of specific ORF or position within ORF. Breadth was defined as the number of annotated unique rearrangements divided by the total number of unique productive rearrangements, and depth was defined as the summed frequency of the annotated unique rearrangements. Group comparisons of TCR breadth used two-sided Wilcoxon rank-sum tests. As stored in TCRdb, this immuneACCESS dataset retains in-frame rearrangements with V and J assigned. A fraction of the clones does not appear; measured against another copy, unresolved V genes explain less than half of the discrepancy, and the remainder lacks a known reason. That table gives V, J and clone size, and the DNA gave D and trimming. Across this sample there are some 520,000 clones, with around 90% seen only once. The ten largest make up roughly 13% of the sample.

V lost 2 bases and J lost 5 bases; the stretch between them is 19 bases long. Inclusive of the bounding cysteine and phenylalanine, the CDR3 is 18 residues long. Only the CDR3 DNA stays, 54 bases, in frame from base 1. Per the germline V gene, SGHTA is the CDR1 and FQGNSA is the CDR2. The specimen comprised peripheral blood, sampled in a trial of Ad26.COV2.S vaccine versus placebo. This receptor was identified in a person aged 18-65 years who received the Ad26.COV2.S COVID-19 vaccine or a placebo. The receptor chain draws on TRBV7-2 and TRBJ1-6; the best D guess is TRBD1, with 5 bases matching. CDR3 region: CASSLWGPPSPNNSPLHF. The nucleotide sequence reads as follows: TGTGCCAGCAGCTTATGGGGACCTCCATCCCCTAATAATTCACCCCTCCACTTT.